A selection of T cell receptor beta chains follows, all from one sample in a study of T cells expressing NK-cell markers. TCRdb re-called the 5' RACE reads and shows each CDR3 protein once, DNA omitted. The sample table sets out a few hundred thousand distinct CDR3 sequences. The source material was blood T cells: a sorted CD56 or NKG2C T cell subset, CD4+ or CD8+ T cells, or bulk PBMC T cells (not recorded which). The receptors stem from a man aged 18-70 years in good health. The CDR3 runs from the conserved cysteine through the conserved F or W.

v_call: TRBV28; j_call: TRBJ1-1; cdr3_aa: CASSYGGGGSGTEAFF
v_call: TRBV3-1; j_call: TRBJ2-5; cdr3_aa: CASSQDPSQRETQYF
v_call: TRBV24-1; j_call: TRBJ2-2; cdr3_aa: CATSDSGQENTGELFF
v_call: TRBV10-1; j_call: TRBJ2-5; cdr3_aa: CASNRGQGVQETQYF
v_call: TRBV11-2; j_call: TRBJ2-3; cdr3_aa: CASSLDLGQIVTDTQYF
v_call: TRBV12-3/TRBV12-4; j_call: TRBJ1-3; cdr3_aa: CASRPGGSLSGNTIYF
v_call: TRBV7-2; j_call: TRBJ2-7; cdr3_aa: CASSAPGRAGYEQYF
v_call: TRBV30; j_call: TRBJ2-7; cdr3_aa: CACSGARVVEQYF
v_call: TRBV5-1; j_call: TRBJ1-6; cdr3_aa: CASSPGGGRGSPLHF
v_call: TRBV11-2; j_call: TRBJ2-3; cdr3_aa: CASSLGPSSGGKDTQYF
v_call: TRBV11-2; j_call: TRBJ1-1; cdr3_aa: CASSLDRDRGSAEAFF
v_call: TRBV29-1; j_call: TRBJ1-2; cdr3_aa: CSVPRGAARGDNYGYTF
v_call: TRBV7-9; j_call: TRBJ1-1; cdr3_aa: CASSFPRGAFF
v_call: TRBV30; j_call: TRBJ2-1; cdr3_aa: CAWSVQGNEQFF
v_call: TRBV7-2; j_call: TRBJ2-1; cdr3_aa: CASSYLPRDEQFF
v_call: TRBV4-1; j_call: TRBJ1-5; cdr3_aa: CASSERTANQPQHF
v_call: TRBV6-2/TRBV6-3; j_call: TRBJ2-1; cdr3_aa: CASSRNRGNEQFF
v_call: TRBV5-1; j_call: TRBJ2-7; cdr3_aa: CASSLAGDSYEQYF
v_call: TRBV6-1; j_call: TRBJ1-2; cdr3_aa: CASRGGTGFRYGYTF
v_call: TRBV5-1; j_call: TRBJ1-2; cdr3_aa: CASSPSGTGYLAGYTF
v_call: TRBV2; j_call: TRBJ1-1; cdr3_aa: CASNGRRGLDGTEAFF
v_call: TRBV11-2; j_call: TRBJ2-7; cdr3_aa: CASSPTSGGGYEQYF
v_call: TRBV4-1; j_call: TRBJ2-7; cdr3_aa: CASSHFSGGRSVYEQYF
v_call: TRBV7-8; j_call: TRBJ2-5; cdr3_aa: CASSLGEHRRETQYF
v_call: TRBV29-1; j_call: TRBJ2-7; cdr3_aa: CSVEAEGALYEQYF
v_call: TRBV12-3/TRBV12-4; j_call: TRBJ2-2; cdr3_aa: CASSLAGGLELFF
v_call: TRBV19; j_call: TRBJ2-5; cdr3_aa: CASSYDPSVGETQYF
v_call: TRBV2; j_call: TRBJ2-7; cdr3_aa: CASSERDSNEQFF
v_call: TRBV20-1; j_call: TRBJ2-3; cdr3_aa: CSARANRGQGNTDTQYF
v_call: TRBV28; j_call: TRBJ2-5; cdr3_aa: CASNAREGGYGWETQYF
v_call: TRBV11-2; j_call: TRBJ2-2; cdr3_aa: CASSLDPSSAGELFF
v_call: TRBV21-1; j_call: TRBJ1-1; cdr3_aa: CASSKGGQGAVRTEAFF
v_call: TRBV28; j_call: TRBJ2-4; cdr3_aa: CASGGQGGKKNIQYF
v_call: TRBV27; j_call: TRBJ1-1; cdr3_aa: CASSLRPGVMNTEAFF
v_call: TRBV18; j_call: TRBJ1-2; cdr3_aa: CASSRTGGEGYTF
v_call: TRBV11-2; j_call: TRBJ1-3; cdr3_aa: CASRTALGLSGNTIYF
v_call: TRBV7-9; j_call: TRBJ2-7; cdr3_aa: CAKTSGTGGSEQYF
v_call: TRBV27; j_call: TRBJ2-7; cdr3_aa: CASSSLAGGRYEQYF
v_call: TRBV4-2; j_call: TRBJ2-7; cdr3_aa: CASSQVSQGWKQYF
v_call: TRBV5-4; j_call: TRBJ2-1; cdr3_aa: CASSVPKDPLGQQFF
v_call: TRBV20-1; j_call: TRBJ1-2; cdr3_aa: CSASRPGGYTF
v_call: TRBV5-5; j_call: TRBJ2-1; cdr3_aa: CASSDYYGTYNEQFF
v_call: TRBV5-6; j_call: TRBJ1-2; cdr3_aa: CASSLLTGYDGYTF
v_call: TRBV3-1; j_call: TRBJ2-2; cdr3_aa: CASSPRTVPGELFF
v_call: TRBV18; j_call: TRBJ2-1; cdr3_aa: CASSPSTGQSSYNEQFF
v_call: TRBV11-3; j_call: TRBJ2-3; cdr3_aa: CASSFGLAADTQYF
v_call: TRBV12-3/TRBV12-4; j_call: TRBJ1-2; cdr3_aa: CASSFQGGWGGYTF
v_call: TRBV27; j_call: TRBJ2-7; cdr3_aa: CASSLPLVRGLYEQYF
v_call: TRBV3-1; j_call: TRBJ2-7; cdr3_aa: CASSRRGRDEQYF
v_call: TRBV6-5; j_call: TRBJ1-1; cdr3_aa: CASSTQSRDRQAFF